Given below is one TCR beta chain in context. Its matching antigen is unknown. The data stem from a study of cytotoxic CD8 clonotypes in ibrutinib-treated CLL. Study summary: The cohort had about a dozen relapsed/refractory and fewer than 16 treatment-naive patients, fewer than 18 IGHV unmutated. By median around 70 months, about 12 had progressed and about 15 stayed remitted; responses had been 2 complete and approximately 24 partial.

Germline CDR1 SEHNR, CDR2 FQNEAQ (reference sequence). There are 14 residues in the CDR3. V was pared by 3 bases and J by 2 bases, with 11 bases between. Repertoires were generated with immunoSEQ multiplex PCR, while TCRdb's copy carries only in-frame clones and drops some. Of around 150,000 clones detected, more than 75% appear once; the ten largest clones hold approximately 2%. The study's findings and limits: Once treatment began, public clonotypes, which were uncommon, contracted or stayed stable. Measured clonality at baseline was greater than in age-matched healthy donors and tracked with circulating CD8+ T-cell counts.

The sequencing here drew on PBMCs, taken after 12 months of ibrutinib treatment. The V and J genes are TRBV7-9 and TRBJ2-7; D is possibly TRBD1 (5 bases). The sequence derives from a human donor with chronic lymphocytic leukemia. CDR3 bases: TGTGCCAGCAGCTTCGGGCAGGGCCCCTACGAGCAGTACTTC. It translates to CASSFGQGPYEQYF.